These 13 T cell receptor beta chains were sequenced from one sample in a study of cytomegalovirus exposure and HLA in healthy donors. The PCR used 60 Vbeta and 13 Jbeta primers. Using immunoSEQ multiplex PCR, the repertoire was profiled, and TCRdb retains in-frame clones only, with some absent. The sample shows 150,000 to 200,000 clones, about 70% of them seen only once. Sequencing was done on a sample of PBMCs. These receptors all come from a young woman in good health and CMV-seronegative.

This clone was seen once. V and J are TRBV11-3 and TRBJ2-3; 8 nucleotides match TRBD2. Per germline, CDR1 SGHNT and CDR2 YENEEA. The junction had 8 bases not matched to a gene; V was cut back by 5 bases and J by 1 base. This CDR3 has 16 amino acids. The DNA of the CDR3 is TGTGCCAGCAGCCTGGGCAACGGGGGGGGCACAGATACGCAGTATTTT. Amino acids: CASSLGNGGGTDTQYF.

The chain couples TRBV2 to TRBJ2-1; possible D gene TRBD2, 5 bases. The V gene's germline CDR1 is SNHLY and CDR2 FYNNEI. Trimming cost V 5 bases and J 9 bases, with 17 bases left between them. The CDR3 is 14 residues long. The CDR3 DNA reads as TGTGCCAGCAGTTGGCGGGCCCCAGGTGGTGAGCAGTTCTTC. Amino acids: CASSWRAPGGEQFF.

The rearrangement uses TRBV7-2 and TRBJ2-3, with 13 bases aligning to TRBD2. Looked up from germline, CDR1 is SGHTA and CDR2 is FQGNSA. This CDR3 has 16 amino acids. The J segment lost 3 bases and the V segment lost 4 bases, leaving 4 bases of the junction unmatched. The CDR3 spells CASSSWTSGRTDTQYF. CDR3 in DNA: TGTGCCAGCAGCTCCTGGACTAGCGGGAGAACAGATACGCAGTATTTT.

CDR3 DNA sequence: TGTGCCAGCAGTGAATGGCGGTACGAGCAGTACTTC. It is translated as CASSEWRYEQYF. The chain links TRBV2 to TRBJ2-7; D ambiguous. Trimming took off 2 bases at V and 4 bases at J, with 6 bases between the two ends. The CDR3 contains 12 residues. The germline V gene has CDR1 SNHLY and CDR2 FYNNEI. Looking up the rest from reference TRBV2 and TRBJ2-7 gives the full variable domain: EPEVTQTPSHQVTQMGQEVILRCVPISNHLYFYWYRQILGQKVEFLVSFYNNEISEKSEIFDDQFSVERPDGSNFTLKIRSTKLEDSAMYFCASSEWRYEQYFGPGTRLTVT.

The J gene is TRBJ2-1, the V gene TRBV5-1; a weak D match, TRBD1 (6 bases). In germline, CDR1 is SGHRS, CDR2 YFSETQ. The CDR3 consists of 18 residues. Trimming took off 4 bases at V and 3 bases at J, with 23 bases between the two ends. CDR3 DNA sequence: TGCGCCAGCAGCGGAGCTTCCACTACAGGGAGATACTACAATGAGCAGTTCTTC. Amino acid sequence: CASSGASTTGRYYNEQFF.

The CDR3 here is CASADRVPETQYF. The CDR3 DNA follows: TGTGCCAGCGCCGACAGGGTGCCGGAGACCCAGTACTTC. This rearrangement joins TRBV6-5 to TRBJ2-5; 7 nucleotides match TRBD1. CDR3 length: 13 residues. Germline V lookup: CDR1 MNHEY, CDR2 SVGAGI. With V trimmed by 8 bases and J by 5 bases, 8 bases remained unmatched.

CDR3 sequence reads: CASSAQGGTSTDTQYF. The CDR3 nucleotides read TGTGCCAGCAGCGCACAGGGTGGCACTAGCACAGATACGCAGTATTTT. The rearrangement links TRBV7-3 to TRBJ2-3; possible D gene TRBD1, 6 bases. CDR3 size: 16 residues. The V gene's germline CDR1 is SGHTA and CDR2 FQGTGA. V was shortened by 5 bases and J by 0 bases, with 15 bases between the two germline ends.

This sequence joins TRBV29-1 and TRBJ1-2; D possibly corresponds to TRBD1 (6 bases). CDR3 length equals 14 residues. V lost 0 bases to trimming and J lost 7 bases, with 15 bases between them. Germline CDR1 and CDR2: SQVTM and ANQGSEA. The CDR3 DNA reads TGCAGCGTTGAAGATCATAGGGGGACGGGTGGCTACACCTTC. Translation: CSVEDHRGTGGYTF.

The chain combines TRBV2 with TRBJ2-1; 14 bases agree with TRBD2. CDR3 length: 17 residues. Germline lookup yields CDR1 SNHLY and CDR2 FYNNEI. J gave up 7 bases and V 3 bases, and 8 bases lay outside the gene matches. DNA of the CDR3: TGTGCCAGCAGTGATTCGGAAGGGACTAGCGGGAGTAATGAGCAGTTCTTC. Its protein is CASSDSEGTSGSNEQFF.

CDR3 nucleotides: TGTGCCAGCAGCCCTGGGGCTAGCGGGAGGAAGGAGACCCAGTACTTC. It encodes CASSPGASGRKETQYF. The chain joins TRBV7-9 to TRBJ2-5, with 11 bases identical to TRBD2. With 5 bases clipped from V and 5 bases from J, the junction kept 10 bases outside the gene matches. The CDR3 contains 16 residues. CDR1 is SEHNR, CDR2 FQNEAQ, per germline (reference sequence).

The chain is built from TRBV19 and TRBJ2-7, with 9 bases identical to TRBD1. V shed 5 bases, J shed 1 base, and the junction held 6 bases outside the gene matches. CDR3 size: 15 residues. Germline assignment: CDR1 LNHDA and CDR2 SQIVND (reference sequence). CDR3 amino acids: CASSVTGTGSYEQYF. DNA for the CDR3: TGTGCCAGTAGTGTCACCGGGACAGGGTCCTACGAGCAGTACTTC.

V and J are TRBV7-9 and TRBJ1-3; tentative D call: TRBD1 (5 bases). The CDR3 covers 14 residues. Trimming shortened V by 8 bases and J by 1 base, and 12 bases separated the two germline ends. Germline CDR1 SEHNR, CDR2 FQNEAQ (reference sequence). CDR3 sequence reads: CASRGGGSGNTIYF. The CDR3 nucleotides read TGTGCCAGCCGCGGGGGAGGATCTGGAAACACCATATATTTT.

This chain joins TRBV6-9 and TRBJ2-4; D perhaps matches TRBD1 (6 bases). The CDR3 is 17 residues long. Germline CDR1 and CDR2: MNHGY and SVAAGI. The V gene lost 2 bases and the J gene lost 0 bases, with 14 bases spanning the gap. CDR3 bases: TGTGCCAGCAGTTATAAGGACAGTCGCCTAGCCAAAAACATTCAGTACTTC. Translation gives CASSYKDSRLAKNIQYF.